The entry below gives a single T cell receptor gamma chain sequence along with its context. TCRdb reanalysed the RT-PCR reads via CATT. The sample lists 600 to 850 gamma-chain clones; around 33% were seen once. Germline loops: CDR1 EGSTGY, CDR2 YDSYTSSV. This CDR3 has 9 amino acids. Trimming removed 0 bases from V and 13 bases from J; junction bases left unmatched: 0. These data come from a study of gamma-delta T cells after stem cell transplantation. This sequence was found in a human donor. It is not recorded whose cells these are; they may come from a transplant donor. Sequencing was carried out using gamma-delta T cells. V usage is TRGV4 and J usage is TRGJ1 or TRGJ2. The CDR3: CATWDGKLF. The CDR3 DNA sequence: TGTGCCACCTGGGATGGGAAACTCTTT.